This T cell receptor beta chain was identified in a study of vaccination effects on CD4 cells after COVID-19. J gave up 0 bases and V 5 bases, and 5 bases lay outside the gene matches. This CDR3 has 16 residues. Germline V CDR1 and CDR2: SGHAT, FQNNGV. Regarding this clone: Its target is not known.

Before sequencing, viral peptide pools were used by the ViraFEST assay to expand antigen-specific CD4+ T cells. The culture ran for roughly ten days, and then CD4+ T cells were isolated. Every participant took two doses of the BNT162b2 or mRNA-1273 vaccine. Vaccinated participants had no history of SARS-CoV-2 infection and tested negative for nucleocapsid antibodies. Measured with immunoSEQ multiplex PCR; TCRdb has only the in-frame clones, and not every one. Of tens of thousands of clones listed, more than 70% are singletons. The source of this sequence is a human donor who received a COVID-19 vaccine. The genes are TRBV11-2 and TRBJ1-1; 11 nucleotides match TRBD1. Sequences were derived from CD4+ T cells from PBMCs cultured with HCoV-229E spike peptides, sampled after COVID-19 vaccination. This CDR3 reads CASSRGDRGVNTEAFF. In DNA form, the CDR3 reads TGTGCCAGCAGCCGGGGGGACAGGGGGGTGAACACTGAAGCTTTCTTT.